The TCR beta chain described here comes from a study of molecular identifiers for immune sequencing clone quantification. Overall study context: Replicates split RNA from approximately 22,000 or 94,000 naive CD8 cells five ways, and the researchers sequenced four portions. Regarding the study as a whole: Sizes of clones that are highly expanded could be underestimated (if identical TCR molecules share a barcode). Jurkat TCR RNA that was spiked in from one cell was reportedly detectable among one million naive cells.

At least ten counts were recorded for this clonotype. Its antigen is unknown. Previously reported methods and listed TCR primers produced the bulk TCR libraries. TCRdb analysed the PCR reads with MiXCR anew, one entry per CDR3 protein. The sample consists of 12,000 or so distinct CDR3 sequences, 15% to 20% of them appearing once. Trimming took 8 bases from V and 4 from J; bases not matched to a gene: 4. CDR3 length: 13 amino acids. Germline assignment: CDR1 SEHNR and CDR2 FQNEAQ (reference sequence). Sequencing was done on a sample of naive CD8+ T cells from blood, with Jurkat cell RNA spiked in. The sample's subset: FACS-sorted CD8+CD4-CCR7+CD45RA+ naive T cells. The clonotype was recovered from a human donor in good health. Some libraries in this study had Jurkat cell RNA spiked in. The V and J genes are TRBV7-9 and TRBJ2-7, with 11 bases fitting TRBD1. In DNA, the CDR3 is TGTGCCAGCGAGGGGGACAGGGGGTACGAGCAGTACTTC. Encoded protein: CASEGDRGYEQYF.